Listed here is a single T cell receptor (beta chain). Its antigen is still unknown. The data are from a study of T-cell reconstitution after alpha-beta-depleted transplantation in children. General study results and limits: Reportedly, roughly two months post-transplant, alpha-beta T cells arose from several hundred expanded graft clones.

The CDR3 contains 18 residues. CDR1 MGHRA and CDR2 YSYEKL come from the germline V gene. Trimming cost V 1 base and J 0 bases; bases outside gene matches: 8. The TCRbeta library incorporated unique molecular identifiers. TCRdb reprocessed the PCR reads via MiXCR and lists one record per CDR3 protein. The data show 250,000 or so distinct CDR3 sequences, under 30% seen once. This specimen was PBMCs, mostly from graft donor cells, taken 360 days after TCRalphabeta/CD19-depleted stem cell transplant. The chain combines TRBV4-1 with TRBJ2-1, with 8 bases fitting TRBD2. This TCR derives from a female patient younger than 10 who had a stem cell transplant for congenital amegakaryocytic thrombocytopenia, so the T cells may come from the graft donor. Here the CDR3 reads CASSQVAGGPSSYNEQFF. The CDR3, as DNA: TGCGCCAGCAGCCAAGTTGCGGGAGGCCCGAGCTCCTACAATGAGCAGTTCTTC.